The 22 T cell receptor beta chains listed next were all sequenced from one sample in a study of cytomegalovirus exposure and HLA in healthy donors. The method was immunoSEQ multiplex PCR; TCRdb's version includes in-frame clones alone and lacks a portion of them. The table has about 360,000 clones, 75% to 90% seen once. The sample consisted of PBMCs. The receptors derive from a woman aged 18 to 35 in good health and CMV-seronegative.

As to this clone: The same CDR3 is also encoded by other DNA sequences in this sample. The J gene is TRBJ2-1, the V gene TRBV7-9, with 10 bases aligning to TRBD2. Trimming took 8 bases from V and 0 from J; bases not matched to a gene: 1. The CDR3 totals 14 residues. CDR1 and CDR2 (germline): SEHNR, FQNEAQ (reference sequence). The CDR3 coding sequence is TGTGCCAGCTCTAGCGGGAGCTCCTACAATGAGCAGTTCTTC. Translation gives CASSSGSSYNEQFF.

This sequence joins TRBV18 and TRBJ1-2, with 8 bases lining up with TRBD1. Germline V gene lookup returns CDR1 KGHSH and CDR2 LQKENI. V lost 1 base, J lost 2 bases, and 3 bases stayed unmatched. The CDR3 consists of 15 residues. CDR3 sequence reads: CASSPQDRANYGYTF. DNA for the CDR3: TGTGCCAGCTCACCACAGGACAGGGCGAACTATGGCTACACCTTC.

The chain couples TRBV19 to TRBJ2-4; 9 bases line up with TRBD2. The CDR3 is 14 amino acids. Germline V CDR1 and CDR2: LNHDA, SQIVND (reference sequence). V lost 6 bases, J lost 0 bases, and 0 bases stayed unmatched. Written as DNA, the CDR3 is TGTGCCAGTAGAGCGGGAGGAGCCAAAAACATTCAGTACTTC. It translates to CASRAGGAKNIQYF.

The chain joins TRBV28 to TRBJ1-2; D unresolved. The CDR3 is 15 amino acids. V was trimmed by 1 base and J by 4 bases, leaving 13 bases between them. Germline CDR1 and CDR2: MDHEN and SYDVKM. The CDR3 nucleotides read TGTGCCAGCAGTTTATTGCCCAACGTCGGCTATGGCTACACCTTC. Protein: CASSLLPNVGYGYTF.

V and J are TRBV29-1 and TRBJ1-2; 8 bases are a match to TRBD1. This CDR3 has 13 residues. Germline values: CDR1 SQVTM, CDR2 ANQGSEA. After removal of 5 bases from V and 2 bases from J, the junction contained 4 bases not matched to a gene. The CDR3 reads CSVLNRGNYGYTF. The CDR3 DNA sequence: TGCAGCGTTCTCAACAGGGGGAACTATGGCTACACCTTC.

This clone turned up a few times. The V call is TRBV2, the J call TRBJ2-2; 7 bases are a match to TRBD2. The CDR3 length is 15 residues. V dropped 7 bases and J dropped 2; count of bases not matched to a gene: 7. From germline, CDR1 is SNHLY and CDR2 FYNNEI. CDR3: CASTELAPNTGELFF. The CDR3 DNA sequence: TGTGCCAGCACCGAACTAGCGCCCAACACCGGGGAGCTGTTTTTT.

The V gene is TRBV4-2, the J gene TRBJ2-7, with 8 positions matching TRBD2. Germline V lookup: CDR1 LGHNA, CDR2 YNFKEQ. The trim removed 0 bases at V and 3 bases at J, leaving 4 bases unmatched. The CDR3 sequence is 15 residues long. CDR3 DNA: TGTGCCAGCAGCCAAGATATAGCGGGGAACTACGAGCAGTACTTC. This translates into CASSQDIAGNYEQYF.

This clone turned up a few times. The chain employs TRBV11-2 and TRBJ2-7; TRBD1 matches at 8 bases. V was pared by 5 bases and J by 4 bases, with 10 bases of the junction left unmatched. This CDR3 is 15 amino acids long. CDR1 is SGHAT, CDR2 FQNNGV, per germline. The CDR3, as DNA: TGTGCCAGCAGCCGCATCCAGGGGGCCTGGTACGAGCAGTACTTC. Residues: CASSRIQGAWYEQYF.

This clone was seen only once. V is TRBV19 and J is TRBJ2-7; TRBD1 matches at 8 bases. Germline lookup yields CDR1 LNHDA and CDR2 SQIVND (reference sequence). This CDR3 region has 14 residues. Trimming removed 4 bases from V and 4 bases from J; junction bases left unmatched: 6. The CDR3 region has the DNA TGTGCCAGTAGTACAGGGACAGGAGGGTACGAGCAGTACTTC. This translates into CASSTGTGGYEQYF.

V gene TRBV25-1 combines with J gene TRBJ2-6, with a tentative D call TRBD2 (6 bases). CDR1 and CDR2 (germline): MGHDK, SYGVNS. V was cut by 1 base and J by 1 base, with 11 bases left in between. The CDR3 is 17 residues long. The CDR3 spells CASSESLRGSGANVLTF. The CDR3 DNA sequence: TGTGCCAGCAGTGAATCACTTCGGGGGTCTGGGGCCAACGTCCTGACTTTC.

The chain joins TRBV27 to TRBJ2-3; D is undetermined. V was clipped by 4 bases and J by 2 bases, with 7 bases between them. Germline V lookup: CDR1 MNHEY, CDR2 SMNVEV (reference sequence). The CDR3 length is 13 residues. The CDR3 region has the DNA TGTGCCAGCAGTTGGGCCTACACAGATACGCAGTATTTT. Translated: CASSWAYTDTQYF.

This rearrangement joins TRBV5-4 to TRBJ2-3; the match to TRBD2 covers 12 bases. Germline-derived CDR1 and CDR2 are SGHNT and YYREEE (reference sequence). Germline trimming cut 4 bases from V and 2 bases from J; bases unmatched to any gene: 5. The CDR3 has 16 residues. The CDR3: CASSTTSGRNTDTQYF. The CDR3 DNA reads as TGTGCCAGCAGCACCACTAGCGGGAGGAACACAGATACGCAGTATTTT.

The rearrangement uses TRBV6-1 and TRBJ2-7; 8 bases are shared with TRBD1. This CDR3 comprises 14 residues. CDR1 is MNHNS and CDR2 is SASEGT in the germline V gene. Trimming at V came to 7 bases and at J to 1 base, leaving 6 bases not matched to a gene. The CDR3 is CASTPDRGSYEQYF. The CDR3 DNA is TGTGCCAGCACCCCCGACAGGGGTTCCTACGAGCAGTACTTC.

The gene calls are TRBV30 and TRBJ2-2; 8 positions match TRBD1. V dropped 5 bases and J dropped 4; count of bases not matched to a gene: 6. Per the germline V gene, CDR1 is GTSNPN and CDR2 is SVGIG (reference sequence). CDR3 length: 14 amino acids. CDR3 loop: CAWEGQVFTGELFF. CDR3 nucleotides: TGTGCCTGGGAGGGACAGGTCTTCACCGGGGAGCTGTTTTTT.

The genes are TRBV29-1 and TRBJ1-1; the D is unclear. Germline V gene sequence: CDR1 SQVTM, CDR2 ANQGSEA. Trimming pared 4 bases from V and 0 bases from J, leaving 15 bases between. This CDR3 region has 15 residues. The DNA for the CDR3 is TGCAGCGTTGGGTTGCAGAATCTCATGAACACTGAAGCTTTCTTT. Its protein product is CSVGLQNLMNTEAFF. Combining the CDR3 with reference TRBV29-1 and TRBJ1-1 gives the whole variable domain SAVISQKPSRDICQRGTSLTIQCQVDSQVTMMFWYRQQPGQSLTLIATANQGSEATYESGFVIDKFPISRPNLTFSTLTVSNMSPEDSSIYLCSVGLQNLMNTEAFFGQGTRLTVV.

J is TRBJ2-7 and V is TRBV30, with D perhaps TRBD2 (5 bases). V was clipped by 0 bases and J by 0 bases, with 12 bases between them. The germline gives CDR1 GTSNPN, CDR2 SVGIG (reference sequence). This CDR3 contains 15 residues. The CDR3, as DNA: TGTGCCTGGAGTGTACCCGGCGGGCCCTCCTACGAGCAGTACTTC. As protein: CAWSVPGGPSYEQYF.

V gene TRBV10-1 combines with J gene TRBJ1-2; D gene unclear. The length of the CDR3 is 14 residues. With 2 bases removed from V and 5 bases from J, the gap between germline ends came to 12 bases. CDR1 is WNHNN and CDR2 is SYGVQD in the germline V gene (reference sequence). The DNA for the CDR3 is TGCGCCAGCAGTGAGGCAGCGAGCTATTATGGCTACACCTTC. Translation gives CASSEAASYYGYTF.

There are a few counts of this clone. The rearrangement uses TRBV9 and TRBJ1-2, with a weak D call TRBD1 (6 bases). With 5 bases removed from V and 3 bases from J, the gap between germline ends came to 11 bases. The CDR3 consists of 13 residues. CDR1 and CDR2 from the germline V gene are SGDLS and YYNGEE. DNA of the CDR3: TGTGCCAGCAGTGGGGGCCATTACTATGGCTACACCTTC. Translating gives CASSGGHYYGYTF.

CDR3 sequence (DNA): TGCAGCGTGGGGACTGGGACCCCAGAAAAACTGTTTTTT. Protein product: CSVGTGTPEKLFF. This sequence joins TRBV29-1 and TRBJ1-4; D might be TRBD1 (5 bases). Germline V gene lookup returns CDR1 SQVTM and CDR2 ANQGSEA. The length of the CDR3 is 13 residues. V was cut by 6 bases and J by 8 bases, with 16 bases left in between.

The CDR3 DNA follows: TGTGCCAGCAGCCAAACCGGGACAGGGGTTCATGGCTACACCTTC. Residues: CASSQTGTGVHGYTF. This sequence joins TRBV6-5 and TRBJ1-2, with 10 bases that match TRBD1. V dropped 6 bases and J dropped 6; count of bases not matched to a gene: 10. This CDR3 comprises 15 residues. The germline V gene encodes CDR1 MNHEY and CDR2 SVGAGI.

This chain connects TRBV25-1 to TRBJ1-1; unclear D gene. Trimming shortened V by 6 bases and J by 3 bases, and 11 bases separated the two germline ends. Germline loops: CDR1 MGHDK, CDR2 SYGVNS. The CDR3 contains 13 residues. For the CDR3, the DNA is TGTGCCAGCAGCCCCGACACGTACACTGAAGCTTTCTTT. It codes for CASSPDTYTEAFF.

The rearrangement joins TRBV2 to TRBJ1-2, with 8 bases that match TRBD1. Germline trimming cut 5 bases from V and 8 bases from J; bases unmatched to any gene: 7. CDR1 SNHLY and CDR2 FYNNEI come from the germline V gene. The CDR3 loop spans 13 amino acids. The CDR3 is CASSLQGAQGYTF. CDR3 coding DNA: TGTGCCAGCAGTCTTCAGGGGGCTCAAGGCTACACCTTC. Combining the CDR3 with reference TRBV2 and TRBJ1-2 gives the whole variable domain EPEVTQTPSHQVTQMGQEVILRCVPISNHLYFYWYRQILGQKVEFLVSFYNNEISEKSEIFDDQFSVERPDGSNFTLKIRSTKLEDSAMYFCASSLQGAQGYTFGSGTRLTVV.